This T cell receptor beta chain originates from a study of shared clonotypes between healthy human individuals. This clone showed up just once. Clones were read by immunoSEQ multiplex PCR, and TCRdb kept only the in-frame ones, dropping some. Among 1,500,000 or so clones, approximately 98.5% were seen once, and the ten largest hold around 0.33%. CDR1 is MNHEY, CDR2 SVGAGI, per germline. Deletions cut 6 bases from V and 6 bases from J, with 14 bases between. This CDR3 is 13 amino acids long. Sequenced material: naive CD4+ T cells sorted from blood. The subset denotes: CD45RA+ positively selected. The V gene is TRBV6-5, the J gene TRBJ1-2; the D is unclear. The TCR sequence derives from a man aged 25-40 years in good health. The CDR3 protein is CASRPGPHHGYTF. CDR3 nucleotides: TGTGCCAGCAGACCCGGACCACACCATGGCTACACCTTC.